This T cell receptor beta chain was profiled in a study of tumor-infiltrating lymphocytes in primary liver carcinoma. Study observations and caveats: Compared with blood, tumor repertoires held significantly more in their top 250 clones.

TCR beta cDNA came from about 500 ng total RNA, primed with a constant-region primer. Libraries covering TCR beta were generated through three nested multiplex PCR rounds (using a slightly modified ARM-PCR). Running 10 cycles apiece, the first two PCR rounds relied on TRBV1-TRBV30 forward primers together with a C-beta reverse primer. TCRdb reprocessed the multiplex PCR reads with MiXCR, giving one entry per CDR3 protein. The sample includes approximately 300,000 distinct CDR3 sequences, 50% to 70% of them seen just once. The germline V gene has CDR1 SQVTM and CDR2 ANQGSEA. The CDR3 totals 13 residues. This clonotype was picked up a small number of times. Its antigen is unidentified. With a much larger clone just one base away, this may be a read error. The source of the blood RNA was unsorted whole blood, and germline DNA was extracted as well. With chronic HBV infection, the patients were also treatment-naive.

The chain uses TRBV29-1 and TRBJ2-1; D perhaps matches TRBD2 (5 bases). Sequenced material: peripheral blood. The TCR comes from a man in his forties with primary liver carcinoma and hepatitis B virus infection. CDR3 loop: CNVVWAQSGEQFF. The CDR3 DNA sequence: TGCAACGTTGTCTGGGCCCAGAGCGGTGAGCAGTTCTTC.